The rows below give T cell receptor beta chains drawn from one sample of a study of T cell responses to AZD1222 COVID-19 vaccine. Sequenced by immunoSEQ multiplex PCR; TCRdb stores in-frame clones only, minus some. The data show 100,000 to 150,000 clones, about nine tenths seen once. This sample comprised peripheral blood, obtained on day 0 of AZD1222 vaccination. The receptors shown here come from an adult in good health. Each CDR3 is given with its conserved first and last residue. The order of the fields is J gene, clone size, V gene, D gene, CDR3 DNA, CDR3 protein. The D gene is left open where the match is weak. The size field is filled for only some rows; it gives once, few, many or a size class.

TRBJ2-7	NA	TRBV4-3	NA	TGCGCCAGCAGCCAAGGGTATGGCAGGGAGCACCCCGACCAGTACTTC	CASSQGYGREHPDQYF
TRBJ1-5	NA	TRBV27	NA	TGTGCCAGCAGTTGGGGGACCGGACAGCCCCAGCATTTT	CASSWGTGQPQHF
TRBJ1-6	NA	TRBV27	NA	TGTGCCAGCAGTTTAAGAGGGTCCCTCTATAATTCACCCCTCCACTTT	CASSLRGSLYNSPLHF
TRBJ2-3	NA	TRBV13	TRBD2	TGTGCCAGCAGCCGACGGGGGGGCGGGACTTTTACAGATACGCAGTATTTT	CASSRRGGGTFTDTQYF
TRBJ1-4	NA	TRBV11-2	NA	TGTGCCAGCAGCCCCCACCCCGGACGATGGGATGAAAAACTGTTTTTT	CASSPHPGRWDEKLFF
TRBJ2-7	NA	TRBV24-1	NA	TGTGCCACCAGTCGGTTACCAGATCGTCCCTACGAGCAGTACTTC	CATSRLPDRPYEQYF
TRBJ1-5	once	TRBV30	NA	TGTGCCTGGAGTGTACTTGGGAATCAGCCCCAGCATTTT	CAWSVLGNQPQHF
TRBJ2-2	NA	TRBV18	TRBD2	TGTGCCAGCTCACCCCTGACGACCAGCGGGGTAAGGAACACCGGGGAGCTGTTTTTT	CASSPLTTSGVRNTGELFF
TRBJ1-6	NA	TRBV28	NA	TGTGCCAGCAGTTTAGGCCTCAAATATTCACCCCTCCACTTT	CASSLGLKYSPLHF
TRBJ1-5	NA	TRBV19	NA	TGTGCCAGTAGCGGGACCCCCTTGAATCAGCCCCAGCATTTT	CASSGTPLNQPQHF
TRBJ2-7	NA	TRBV7-8	NA	TGTGCCAGCAGCTTAGAGGGGCCTTCCTACGAGCAGTACTTC	CASSLEGPSYEQYF
TRBJ1-2	NA	TRBV11-2	TRBD1	TGTGCCAGCAGCTTAGGTCCGACAGGGGGGTACACCTTC	CASSLGPTGGYTF
TRBJ1-1	NA	TRBV4-1	TRBD1	TGCGCCAGCAGCCAAGATTGGACAGGGTCTGAAGCTTTCTTT	CASSQDWTGSEAFF
TRBJ1-3	few	TRBV6-5	NA	TGTGCCAGCACCAAAGGTCTGGGAGGAAACACCATATATTTT	CASTKGLGGNTIYF
TRBJ1-2	NA	TRBV28	NA	TGTGCCAGCAGTTCCCAACGGACGCCGGCGGGGTATGGCTACACCTTC	CASSSQRTPAGYGYTF
TRBJ1-6	once	TRBV27	NA	TGTGCCAGCAGGGACCCGAAGGGGGCCCTCCACTTT	CASRDPKGALHF
TRBJ2-7	NA	TRBV5-8	NA	TGTGCCAGCAGCCCGAGCGACCTTCACTACGAGCAGTACTTC	CASSPSDLHYEQYF
TRBJ1-1	NA	TRBV7-2	NA	TGTGCCAGCAGCTTAGGATGGGGTACTGAAGCTTTCTTT	CASSLGWGTEAFF
TRBJ1-4	NA	TRBV18	TRBD1	TGTGCCAGCTCACTGGGAACAGGGGGCATTGAAAAACTGTTTTTT	CASSLGTGGIEKLFF
TRBJ1-4	NA	TRBV29-1	NA	TGCAGCGTCCGCACCAGCGGGGGACCTAATGAAAAACTGTTTTTT	CSVRTSGGPNEKLFF
TRBJ2-7	NA	TRBV6-1	NA	TGTGCCAGCAGTGAAGCCGGACAGAACTACGAGCAGTACTTC	CASSEAGQNYEQYF
TRBJ1-5	NA	TRBV28	TRBD1	TGTGCCAGCAGTTTATTATGGGGGACAGGGATGAGCAATCAGCCCCAGCATTTT	CASSLLWGTGMSNQPQHF
TRBJ1-5	once	TRBV6-5	NA	TGTGCCAGCAGAAACGGGCAGGGACAGCCCCAGCATTTT	CASRNGQGQPQHF
TRBJ2-2	NA	TRBV5-6	NA	TGTGCCAGCAGCTTTGACCCTTGGGATTCCGGTGACACCGGGGAGCTGTTTTTT	CASSFDPWDSGDTGELFF
TRBJ2-7	NA	TRBV30	NA	TGTGCCTGGAGTATTCACTACGAGCAGTACTTC	CAWSIHYEQYF
TRBJ1-2	many	TRBV13	TRBD1	TGTGCCAGCAGCTTTTGGACAGGGCTATCCTATGGCTACACCTTC	CASSFWTGLSYGYTF
TRBJ1-2	NA	TRBV6-5	NA	TGTGCCAGCAGTCACACGGGACAAGGCTATGGCTACACCTTC	CASSHTGQGYGYTF
TRBJ1-1	NA	TRBV3-1/TRBV3-2	TRBD1	TGTGCCAGCAGCCAAGGACAGGGTGTGAACACTGAAGCTTTCTTT	CASSQGQGVNTEAFF
TRBJ1-2	NA	TRBV5-6	NA	TGTGCCAGCAGCACGTACTTACAGATAGCTAACTATGGCTACACCTTC	CASSTYLQIANYGYTF
TRBJ2-7	NA	TRBV7-2	NA	TGTGCCAGCAGTCGGTACTACGAGCAGTACTTC	CASSRYYEQYF
TRBJ1-1	NA	TRBV2	NA	TGTGCCAGCAGTGAGGTGGGTCTGGGCACTGAAGCTTTCTTT	CASSEVGLGTEAFF
TRBJ1-5	NA	TRBV6-2/TRBV6-3	NA	TGTGCCAGCAGTTACTCTAAACAATCCAGTAATCAGCCCCAGCATTTT	CASSYSKQSSNQPQHF
TRBJ2-7	NA	TRBV14	NA	TGTGCCAGCAGCCAATATCCCCATGGGCAGTACTTC	CASSQYPHGQYF
TRBJ1-4	NA	TRBV19	NA	TGTGCCAGTAGTATACGCCCGGCCGCGGGGGTTGAAAAACTGTTTTTT	CASSIRPAAGVEKLFF
TRBJ2-1	medium-sized	TRBV27	NA	TGTGCCAGCAGTTTAGGGGGATCCTACAATGAGCAGTTCTTC	CASSLGGSYNEQFF
TRBJ2-5	NA	TRBV11-1	NA	TGTGCCAGCAGCTTAGAGGGAGTTTCGCAGGGAGAGACCCAGTACTTC	CASSLEGVSQGETQYF
TRBJ1-6	NA	TRBV4-3	NA	TGCGCCAGCAGCCAAGATTTGGTCCTCTCCTATAATTCACCCCTCCACTTT	CASSQDLVLSYNSPLHF
TRBJ2-2	NA	TRBV4-3	TRBD1	TGCGCCAGCAGCCAAGATGCCGACAGGGTAAACACCGGGGAGCTGTTTTTT	CASSQDADRVNTGELFF
TRBJ1-5	NA	TRBV6-2/TRBV6-3	NA	TGTGCCAGCAGTTACAAGGGCCCCCTAAATCAGCCCCAGCATTTT	CASSYKGPLNQPQHF
TRBJ2-5	NA	TRBV6-2/TRBV6-3	NA	TGTGCCAGCAGTACCCCCACAACAGGGCTAGAGACCCAGTACTTC	CASSTPTTGLETQYF
TRBJ2-7	few	TRBV5-1	NA	TGCGCCAGCAGTACCATGGGGGCAGCCTACGAGCAGTACTTC	CASSTMGAAYEQYF
TRBJ2-7	NA	TRBV7-2	NA	TGTGCCAGCACTGGGGGCAGGGCCCACGAGCAGTACTTC	CASTGGRAHEQYF
TRBJ2-3	NA	TRBV9	TRBD1	TGTGCCAGCAGCCCCTCGGGACAGGGCCTCCCAGATACGCAGTATTTT	CASSPSGQGLPDTQYF
TRBJ1-5	NA	TRBV29-1	NA	TGCAGCGTTAGGTCCGCGAATCAGCCCCAGCATTTT	CSVRSANQPQHF
TRBJ1-5	NA	TRBV7-2	TRBD1	TGTGCCAGCAGCACGACAGGGGGCGTCAATCAGCCCCAGCATTTT	CASSTTGGVNQPQHF
TRBJ1-2	NA	TRBV7-9	NA	TGTGCCAGCAGCTTAGCAGGGTGGGGTGGCTACACCTTC	CASSLAGWGGYTF
TRBJ2-1	once	TRBV24-1	TRBD2	TGTGCCACCAGTGAGCCCGGGCGGGGGGGCCGAATCTTC	CATSEPGRGGRIF
TRBJ1-5	NA	TRBV19	NA	TGTGCCAGTAGTATCGGGAGGACCAATCAGCCCCAGCATTTT	CASSIGRTNQPQHF
TRBJ1-4	NA	TRBV6-1	NA	TGTGCCAGCAGTGAAGTGGGTGTCTCAACTAATGAAAAACTGTTTTTT	CASSEVGVSTNEKLFF
TRBJ1-2	NA	TRBV27	NA	TGTGCCAGCAGTTTTAGGGCAGAGGGCAGTTATGGCTACACCTTC	CASSFRAEGSYGYTF
TRBJ2-7	few	TRBV6-5	TRBD2	TGTGCCAGCAGCAGACTAGCATGGAGCTCCTACGAGCAGTACTTC	CASSRLAWSSYEQYF